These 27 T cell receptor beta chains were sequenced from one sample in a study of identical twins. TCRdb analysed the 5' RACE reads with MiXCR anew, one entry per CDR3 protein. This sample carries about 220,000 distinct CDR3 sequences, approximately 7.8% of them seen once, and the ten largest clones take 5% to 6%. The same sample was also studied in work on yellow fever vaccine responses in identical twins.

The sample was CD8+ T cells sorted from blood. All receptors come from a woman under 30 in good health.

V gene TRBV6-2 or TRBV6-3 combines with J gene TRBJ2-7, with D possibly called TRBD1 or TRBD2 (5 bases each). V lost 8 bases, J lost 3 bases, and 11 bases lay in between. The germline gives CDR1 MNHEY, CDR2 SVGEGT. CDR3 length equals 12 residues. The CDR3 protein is CASGDGDYEQYF. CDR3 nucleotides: TGTGCCAGCGGGGACGGGGACTACGAGCAGTACTTC.

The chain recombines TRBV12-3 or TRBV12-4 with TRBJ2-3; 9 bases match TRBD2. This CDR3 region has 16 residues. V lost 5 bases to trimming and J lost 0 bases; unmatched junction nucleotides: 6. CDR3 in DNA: TGTGCCAGCAGTCCCCAGCGGGGGGTAAGCACAGATACGCAGTATTTT. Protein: CASSPQRGVSTDTQYF.

CDR3 amino acids: CASSPEGVSEAFF. As DNA, the CDR3 is TGCGCCAGCAGCCCCGAAGGGGTGTCTGAAGCTTTCTTT. This chain links TRBV4-1 with TRBJ1-1, with a weak D call TRBD1 (5 bases). The germline V gene encodes CDR1 MGHRA and CDR2 YSYEKL. Trimming took 4 bases from V and 6 from J, leaving 12 bases between them. The CDR3 totals 13 residues.

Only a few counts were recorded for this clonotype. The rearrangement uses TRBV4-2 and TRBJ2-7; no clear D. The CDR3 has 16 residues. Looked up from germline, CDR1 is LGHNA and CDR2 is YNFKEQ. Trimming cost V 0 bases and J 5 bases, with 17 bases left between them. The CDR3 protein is CASSQDGTQAEDEQYF. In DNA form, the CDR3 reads TGTGCCAGCAGCCAAGATGGTACGCAAGCAGAGGACGAGCAGTACTTC.

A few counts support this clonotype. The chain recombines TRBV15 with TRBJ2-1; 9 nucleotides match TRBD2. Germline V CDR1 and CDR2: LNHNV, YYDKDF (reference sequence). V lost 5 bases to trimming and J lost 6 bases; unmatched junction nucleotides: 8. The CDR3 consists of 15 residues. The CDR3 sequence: CATSSRTSVGNEQFF. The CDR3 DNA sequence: TGTGCCACCAGCTCCCGGACTAGCGTGGGCAATGAGCAGTTCTTC.

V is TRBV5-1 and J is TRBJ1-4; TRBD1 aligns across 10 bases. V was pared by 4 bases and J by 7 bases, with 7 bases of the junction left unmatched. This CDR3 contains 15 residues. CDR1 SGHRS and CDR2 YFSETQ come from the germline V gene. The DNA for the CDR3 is TGCGCCAGCAGCCCTGGGGGACAGGGGACTGAAAAACTGTTTTTT. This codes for CASSPGGQGTEKLFF.

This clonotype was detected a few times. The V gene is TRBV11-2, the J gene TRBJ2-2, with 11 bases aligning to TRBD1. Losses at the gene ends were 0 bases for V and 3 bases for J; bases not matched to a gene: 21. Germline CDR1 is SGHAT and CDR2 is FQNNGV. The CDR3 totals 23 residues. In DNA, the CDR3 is TGTGCCAGCAGCTTAGACCTTTCCGGGACAGGGGGAATATTTAAGGTGGACACCGGGGAGCTGTTTTTT. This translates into CASSLDLSGTGGIFKVDTGELFF.

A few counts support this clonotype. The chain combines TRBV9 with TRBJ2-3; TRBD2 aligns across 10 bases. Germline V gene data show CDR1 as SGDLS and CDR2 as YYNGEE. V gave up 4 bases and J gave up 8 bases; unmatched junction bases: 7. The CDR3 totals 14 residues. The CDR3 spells CASSPGTSVATQYF. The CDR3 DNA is TGTGCCAGCAGCCCCGGGACTAGCGTTGCTACGCAGTATTTT.

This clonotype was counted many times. CDR3 DNA: TGTGCCAGCAGCCCAGGACGTGAGGTCTGGCACAATGAGCAGTTCTTC. Protein product: CASSPGREVWHNEQFF. This chain links TRBV7-8 with TRBJ2-1; no clear D. CDR1 is SGHVS, CDR2 FQNEAQ, per germline. The CDR3 runs to 16 residues. The V end was cut by 5 bases, the J end by 5 bases, with 19 bases between.

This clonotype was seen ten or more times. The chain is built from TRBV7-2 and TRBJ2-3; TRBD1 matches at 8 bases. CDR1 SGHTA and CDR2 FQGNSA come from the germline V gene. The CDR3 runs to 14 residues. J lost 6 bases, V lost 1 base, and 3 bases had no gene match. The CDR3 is CASSLGTGPDTQYF. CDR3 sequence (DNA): TGTGCCAGCAGCTTAGGGACAGGGCCCGATACGCAGTATTTT.

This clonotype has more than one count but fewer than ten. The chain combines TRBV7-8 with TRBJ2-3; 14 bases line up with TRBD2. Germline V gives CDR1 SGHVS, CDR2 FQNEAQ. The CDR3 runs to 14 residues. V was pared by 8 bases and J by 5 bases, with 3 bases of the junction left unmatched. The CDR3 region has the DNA TGTGCCAGCGGGACTAGCGGGGGACGAGATACGCAGTATTTT. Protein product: CASGTSGGRDTQYF.

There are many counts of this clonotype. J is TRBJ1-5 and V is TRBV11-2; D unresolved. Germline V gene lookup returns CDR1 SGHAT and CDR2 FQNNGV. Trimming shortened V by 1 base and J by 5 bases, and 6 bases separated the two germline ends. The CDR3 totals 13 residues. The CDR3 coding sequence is TGTGCCAGCAGCTTAGGGTCGGATCAGCCCCAGCATTTT. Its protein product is CASSLGSDQPQHF.

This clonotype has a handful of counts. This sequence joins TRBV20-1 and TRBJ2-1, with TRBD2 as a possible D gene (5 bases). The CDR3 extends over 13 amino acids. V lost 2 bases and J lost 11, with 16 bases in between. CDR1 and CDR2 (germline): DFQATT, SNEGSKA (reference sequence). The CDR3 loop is CSARWEYRHKQFF. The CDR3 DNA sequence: TGCAGTGCTAGATGGGAGTACCGCCATAAGCAGTTCTTC.

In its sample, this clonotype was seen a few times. The CDR3 DNA reads as TGCAGTGCTAGGATCAGGGGATTTGAGCAGTTCTTC. This translates into CSARIRGFEQFF. The chain combines TRBV20-1 with TRBJ2-1; D may be TRBD1 (6 bases). CDR1 is DFQATT and CDR2 is SNEGSKA in the germline V gene (reference sequence). V was shortened by 3 bases and J by 9 bases, with 12 bases between the two germline ends. There are 12 residues in the CDR3.

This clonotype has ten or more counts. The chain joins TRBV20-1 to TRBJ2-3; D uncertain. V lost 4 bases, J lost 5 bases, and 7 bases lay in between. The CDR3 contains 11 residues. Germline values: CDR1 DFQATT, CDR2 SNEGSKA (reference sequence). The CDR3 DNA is TGCAGTGCTAATCAGATAGATACGCAGTATTTT. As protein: CSANQIDTQYF.

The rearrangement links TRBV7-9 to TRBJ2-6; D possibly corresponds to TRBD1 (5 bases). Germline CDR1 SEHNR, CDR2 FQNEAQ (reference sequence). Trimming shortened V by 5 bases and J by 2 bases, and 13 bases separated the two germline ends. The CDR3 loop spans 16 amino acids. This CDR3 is CASSPVLGPGANVLTF. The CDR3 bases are TGTGCCAGCAGCCCCGTTTTGGGGCCTGGGGCCAACGTCCTGACTTTC.

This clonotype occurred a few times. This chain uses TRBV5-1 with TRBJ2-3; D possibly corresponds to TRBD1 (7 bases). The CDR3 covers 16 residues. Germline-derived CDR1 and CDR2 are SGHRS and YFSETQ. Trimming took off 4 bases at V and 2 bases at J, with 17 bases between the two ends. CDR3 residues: CASSRAGQTLTDTQYF. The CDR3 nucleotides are TGCGCCAGCAGCCGGGCGGGACAGACTCTCACAGATACGCAGTATTTT.

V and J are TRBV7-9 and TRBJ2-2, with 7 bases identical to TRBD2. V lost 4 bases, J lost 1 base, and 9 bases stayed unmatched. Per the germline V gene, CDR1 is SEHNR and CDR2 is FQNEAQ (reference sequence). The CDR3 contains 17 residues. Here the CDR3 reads CASSSNLAAGNTGELFF. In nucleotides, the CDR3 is TGTGCCAGCAGCTCTAACCTAGCGGCCGGGAACACCGGGGAGCTGTTTTTT.

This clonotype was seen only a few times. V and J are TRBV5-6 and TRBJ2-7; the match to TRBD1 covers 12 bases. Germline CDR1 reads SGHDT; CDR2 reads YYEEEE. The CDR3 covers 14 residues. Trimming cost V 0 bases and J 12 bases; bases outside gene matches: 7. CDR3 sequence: CASSLGGQGASRYV. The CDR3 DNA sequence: TGTGCCAGCAGCTTGGGGGGACAGGGGGCGTCCCGGTACGTC.

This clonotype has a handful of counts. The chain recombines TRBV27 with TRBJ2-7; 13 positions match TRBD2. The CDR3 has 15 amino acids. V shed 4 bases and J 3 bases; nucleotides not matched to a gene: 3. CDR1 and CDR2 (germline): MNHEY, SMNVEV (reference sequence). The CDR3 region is CASSWGLAGYYEQYF. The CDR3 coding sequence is TGTGCCAGCAGTTGGGGACTAGCGGGATACTACGAGCAGTACTTC.

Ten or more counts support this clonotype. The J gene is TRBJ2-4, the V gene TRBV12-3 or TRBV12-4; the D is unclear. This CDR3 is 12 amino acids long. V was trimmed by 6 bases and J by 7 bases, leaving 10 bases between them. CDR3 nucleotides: TGTGCCAGCAGACCTGCCGGGAACATTCAGTACTTC. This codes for CASRPAGNIQYF.

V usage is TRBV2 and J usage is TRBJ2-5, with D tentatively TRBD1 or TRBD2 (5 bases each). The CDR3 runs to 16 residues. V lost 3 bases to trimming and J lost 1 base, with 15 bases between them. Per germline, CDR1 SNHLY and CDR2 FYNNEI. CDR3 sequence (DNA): TGTGCCAGCAGTGACCTGCCCCAGGGAGCCCAAGAGACCCAGTACTTC. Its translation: CASSDLPQGAQETQYF.

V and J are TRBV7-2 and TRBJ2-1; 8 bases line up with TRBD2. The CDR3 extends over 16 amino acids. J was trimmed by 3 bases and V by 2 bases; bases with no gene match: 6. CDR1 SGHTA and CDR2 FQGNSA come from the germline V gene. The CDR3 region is CASSLRLALVYNEQFF. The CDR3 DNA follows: TGTGCCAGCAGCTTAAGACTAGCGCTAGTCTACAATGAGCAGTTCTTC.

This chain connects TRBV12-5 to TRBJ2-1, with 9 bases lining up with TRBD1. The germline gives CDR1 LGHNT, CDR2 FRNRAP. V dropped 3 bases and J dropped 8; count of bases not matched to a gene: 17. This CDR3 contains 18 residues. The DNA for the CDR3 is TGTGCTAGTGGTTTCAGATCATCCGGGACAGGGTTTATGTATGAGCAGTTCTTC. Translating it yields CASGFRSSGTGFMYEQFF.

The CDR3 loop reads CASLEGLAGNEQFF. The CDR3 nucleotides are TGCGCCAGCCTAGAGGGACTAGCGGGCAATGAGCAGTTCTTC. The V call is TRBV5-1, the J call TRBJ2-1; 12 bases map to TRBD2. Unmatched junction bases numbered 5, after V lost 7 bases and J lost 6 bases. From germline, CDR1 is SGHRS and CDR2 YFSETQ. CDR3 length: 14 amino acids.

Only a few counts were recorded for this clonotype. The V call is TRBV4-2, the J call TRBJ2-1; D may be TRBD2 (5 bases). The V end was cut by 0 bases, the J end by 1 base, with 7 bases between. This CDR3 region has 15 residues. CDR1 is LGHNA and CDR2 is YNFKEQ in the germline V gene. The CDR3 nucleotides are TGTGCCAGCAGCCAAGAGAGGGTTTCCTACAATGAGCAGTTCTTC. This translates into CASSQERVSYNEQFF.

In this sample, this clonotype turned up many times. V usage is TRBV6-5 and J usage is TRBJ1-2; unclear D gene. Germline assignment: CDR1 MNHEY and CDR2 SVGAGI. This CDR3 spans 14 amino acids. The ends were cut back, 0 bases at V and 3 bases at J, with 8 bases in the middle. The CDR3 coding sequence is TGTGCCAGCAGTTACTCCGGGGTCGACTATGGCTACACCTTC. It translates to CASSYSGVDYGYTF.